The 8 T cell receptor beta chains listed next were all sequenced from one sample in a study of CD8 T cells in ankylosing spondylitis. MiXCR, applied by TCRdb to the 5' RACE reads, yields one record per CDR3 protein. The sample gives around 230,000 distinct CDR3 sequences, over 7% of which show up once; around 4.4% is in the top ten. Sequencing was carried out using blood, either unsorted or a sorted T cell fraction (not recorded which). These TCRs come from a female donor with ankylosing spondylitis or in good health (not recorded which).

This clonotype was found a few times. The gene calls are TRBV7-2 and TRBJ2-7, with D uncertain. Trimming shortened V by 3 bases and J by 1 base, and 10 bases separated the two germline ends. The CDR3 is 14 amino acids. CDR1 is SGHTA and CDR2 is FQGNSA in the germline V gene. The CDR3 spells CASSLTRWSYEQYF. In nucleotides, the CDR3 is TGTGCCAGCAGCTTGACAAGGTGGTCCTACGAGCAGTACTTC.

This clonotype was counted many times. One end of the junction varies from germline; a read error may be responsible. In DNA, the CDR3 is TGCAGTGCTAGTTTGCTAGCGGGACCCTACGATGAGCAGTTCTTC. Translated: CSASLLAGPYDEQFF. The genes are TRBV20-1 and TRBJ2-1; 9 bases are shared with TRBD2. The V gene's germline CDR1 is DFQATT and CDR2 SNEGSKA (reference sequence). The CDR3 loop spans 15 amino acids.

At least ten counts were recorded for this clonotype. This chain joins TRBV4-3 and TRBJ2-7; the match to TRBD2 covers 10 bases. V shed 4 bases, J shed 4 bases, and the junction held 7 bases outside the gene matches. Germline V lookup: CDR1 LGHNA, CDR2 YSLEER. CDR3 size: 15 residues. CDR3 loop: CASSLRAGGPYEQYF. The CDR3 DNA is TGCGCCAGCAGCCTAAGAGCGGGAGGGCCGTACGAGCAGTACTTC.

This clonotype was counted at least ten times. This chain connects TRBV20-1 to TRBJ2-3; a weak D match, TRBD2 (5 bases). Germline V gives CDR1 DFQATT, CDR2 SNEGSKA (reference sequence). The CDR3 is 11 amino acids. Trimming shortened V by 7 bases and J by 5 bases, and 10 bases separated the two germline ends. The DNA for the CDR3 is TGCAGTGGCGGGCTGCAAGATACGCAGTATTTT. This gives the protein CSGGLQDTQYF.

In its sample, this clonotype was seen many times. The chain employs TRBV20-1 and TRBJ1-2, with 9 bases identical to TRBD1. The V gene end was trimmed by 0 bases and the J gene end by 8 bases; junction bases not matched to a gene: 7. The CDR3 has 14 amino acids. CDR1 and CDR2 (germline): DFQATT, SNEGSKA (reference sequence). CDR3 sequence reads: CSARDLDRGFGYTF. For the CDR3, the DNA is TGCAGTGCTAGAGATTTGGACAGGGGCTTCGGCTACACCTTC.

This clonotype was counted at least ten times. The genes are TRBV20-1 and TRBJ2-7; 8 nucleotides agree with TRBD1. Germline V gene lookup returns CDR1 DFQATT and CDR2 SNEGSKA (reference sequence). The CDR3 spans 13 residues. V was clipped by 6 bases and J by 4 bases; unmatched bases: 8. CDR3 region: CSANGQGSYEQYF. The CDR3, as DNA: TGCAGTGCCAACGGACAGGGTTCGTACGAGCAGTACTTC.

This clonotype occurred many times. This chain joins TRBV19 and TRBJ2-1; 7 bases align to TRBD2. With V trimmed by 8 bases and J by 10 bases, 5 bases remained unmatched. Germline V gene data show CDR1 as LNHDA and CDR2 as SQIVND (reference sequence). The CDR3 covers 11 residues. The CDR3 DNA reads TGTGCCAGTTTTCAGGGAGGGGAGCAGTTCTTC. This encodes CASFQGGEQFF.

The rearrangement uses TRBV5-4 and TRBJ2-7, with 10 bases identical to TRBD2. V gave up 0 bases and J gave up 3 bases; unmatched junction bases: 9. The CDR3 covers 17 residues. Germline CDR1 and CDR2: SGHNT and YYREEE (reference sequence). CDR3 DNA sequence: TGTGCCAGCAGCTTGGAGCCTAGCGGGAGATTGATCTACGAGCAGTACTTC. Translating gives CASSLEPSGRLIYEQYF.